The 25 T cell receptor beta chains below come from one sample, sequenced in a study of cytomegalovirus exposure and HLA in healthy donors. Using immunoSEQ multiplex PCR, the repertoire was profiled, and TCRdb retains in-frame clones only, with some absent. The sample lists 250,000 to 400,000 clones, approximately 88% occurring once. Source material: PBMCs. Source of these receptors: a man aged 25 to 40 in good health and CMV-seronegative.

The chain has TRBV10-3 and TRBJ1-6; unclear D gene. CDR3 size: 13 residues. Germline assignment: CDR1 ENHRY and CDR2 SYGVKD. Trimming removed 4 bases at V and 8 bases at J, with 9 bases between. Here the CDR3 reads CAISGTAHSPLHF. CDR3 DNA sequence: TGTGCCATCAGTGGAACAGCCCATTCACCCCTCCACTTT.

The chain employs TRBV5-6 and TRBJ1-6; possible D gene TRBD1, 6 bases. V lost 4 bases and J lost 15, with 17 bases in between. The CDR3 contains 13 residues. The germline gives CDR1 SGHDT, CDR2 YYEEEE. DNA for the CDR3: TGTGCCAGCAGCGAAACAGGGTTACAACGCCTCCACTTT. It translates to CASSETGLQRLHF.

The chain has TRBV5-1 and TRBJ2-2; 13 positions match TRBD2. The J segment lost 6 bases and the V segment lost 1 base, leaving 3 bases of the junction unmatched. CDR3 length: 16 amino acids. Germline V gene data show CDR1 as SGHRS and CDR2 as YFSETQ. CDR3 DNA: TGCGCCAGCAGCTTGCGGACTAGCGGGGGTTCCGGGGAGCTGTTTTTT. It specifies CASSLRTSGGSGELFF.

This clone is a singleton in its sample. The chain joins TRBV4-1 to TRBJ1-4; perhaps TRBD1 as D (5 bases). Deletions cut 10 bases from V and 7 bases from J, with 19 bases between. This CDR3 region has 14 residues. The germline V gene encodes CDR1 MGHRA and CDR2 YSYEKL. CDR3 in amino acids: CATRREVGREKLFF. DNA for the CDR3: TGCGCCACCCGCCGGGAGGTGGGGCGTGAAAAACTGTTTTTT.

Written as DNA, the CDR3 is TGTGCCAGCTGGCTACAGGGGGAAGCTTTCTTT. Translation: CASWLQGEAFF. V gene TRBV2 combines with J gene TRBJ1-1; 7 bases match TRBD1. J was trimmed by 8 bases and V by 8 bases; bases with no gene match: 5. The germline gives CDR1 SNHLY, CDR2 FYNNEI. CDR3 length equals 11 residues.

This clone is a singleton in its sample. CDR3 residues: CASSHTPHQETQYF. The CDR3 DNA reads as TGCGCCAGCAGCCATACACCCCACCAAGAGACCCAGTACTTC. The chain joins TRBV4-1 to TRBJ2-5; D is undetermined. Trimming cost V 3 bases and J 0 bases, with 8 bases left between them. The length of the CDR3 is 14 residues. Per the germline V gene, CDR1 is MGHRA and CDR2 is YSYEKL.

The chain employs TRBV18 and TRBJ1-1, with TRBD1 matching over 10 bases. The CDR3 extends over 15 amino acids. Germline CDR1 is KGHSH and CDR2 is LQKENI. Losses at the gene ends were 5 bases for V and 6 bases for J; bases not matched to a gene: 9. The CDR3 is CASSAPDRGRAEAFF. The CDR3, as DNA: TGTGCCAGCTCAGCTCCTGACAGGGGGCGGGCTGAAGCTTTCTTT.

The genes are TRBV10-3 and TRBJ2-2; the D gene is possibly TRBD1 (5 bases). Per germline, CDR1 ENHRY and CDR2 SYGVKD. The ends were cut back, 3 bases at V and 4 bases at J, with 9 bases in the middle. The CDR3 loop spans 14 amino acids. CDR3 protein: CAISDTGGTGELFF. CDR3 coding DNA: TGTGCCATCAGTGATACAGGTGGCACCGGGGAGCTGTTTTTT.

The V call is TRBV5-4, the J call TRBJ1-5; the match to TRBD1 covers 7 bases. Trimming cost V 4 bases and J 2 bases; bases outside gene matches: 3. CDR3 length: 14 residues. Germline V gene lookup returns CDR1 SGHNT and CDR2 YYREEE (reference sequence). This CDR3 reads CASSQQGRNQPQHF. CDR3 sequence (DNA): TGTGCCAGCAGCCAACAGGGGCGCAATCAGCCCCAGCATTTT.

The chain carries TRBV20-1 and TRBJ2-5; possibly TRBD2 for D (5 bases). The germline V gene encodes CDR1 DFQATT and CDR2 SNEGSKA (reference sequence). V gave up 5 bases and J gave up 7 bases, with 11 bases separating them. CDR3 length equals 11 residues. The CDR3 region is CSAPKGGTQYF. Written as DNA, the CDR3 is TGCAGTGCTCCCAAAGGAGGGACCCAGTACTTC.

This clone was seen a single time. The rearrangement uses TRBV2 and TRBJ2-3; 8 bases map to TRBD1. Germline CDR1 reads SNHLY; CDR2 reads FYNNEI. This CDR3 has 14 amino acids. The V segment lost 7 bases and the J segment 2 bases; nucleotides outside the gene matches: 5. The CDR3, as DNA: TGTGCCAGCACTTGGGACAGGAACACAGATACGCAGTATTTT. Amino acids: CASTWDRNTDTQYF.

This clone was detected a few times. This chain connects TRBV7-6 to TRBJ1-6, with unresolved D. Between the trimmed V and J ends, which lost 1 base and 6 bases, there was a span of 7 bases. Germline V lookup: CDR1 SGHVS, CDR2 FNYEAQ. The CDR3 consists of 14 residues. The CDR3 sequence: CASSLGQINSPLHF. The CDR3 region has the DNA TGTGCCAGCAGCTTAGGTCAGATTAATTCACCCCTCCACTTT.

The V call is TRBV25-1, the J call TRBJ2-2; TRBD2 matches 8 bases. V shed 6 bases, J shed 5 bases, and the junction held 11 bases outside the gene matches. Germline lookup yields CDR1 MGHDK and CDR2 SYGVNS. This CDR3 spans 16 amino acids. CDR3 in DNA: TGTGCCAGCAGCACCCGACGGGGGGGAGAGACCGGGGAGCTGTTTTTT. Protein product: CASSTRRGGETGELFF.

The chain uses TRBV7-2 and TRBJ1-5, with unresolved D. This CDR3 is 16 amino acids long. V was shortened by 4 bases and J by 0 bases, with 13 bases between the two germline ends. Germline V CDR1 and CDR2: SGHTA, FQGNSA. CDR3 nucleotides: TGTGCCAGCAGCTCGAGGTTGAAGAATAGCAATCAGCCCCAGCATTTT. Translated, it gives CASSSRLKNSNQPQHF.

The gene calls are TRBV9 and TRBJ1-3, with 12 bases aligning to TRBD1. The ends lost 0 bases at V and 1 base at J; junction bases unmatched: 8. Germline CDR1 reads SGDLS; CDR2 reads YYNGEE. This CDR3 has 19 residues. The CDR3 protein is CASSVGRDRGRVSGNTIYF. Here the CDR3 DNA reads TGTGCCAGCAGCGTAGGCCGGGACAGGGGGCGAGTTTCTGGAAACACCATATATTTT.

The chain carries TRBV27 and TRBJ2-3; 13 positions match TRBD2. From germline, CDR1 is MNHEY and CDR2 SMNVEV (reference sequence). This CDR3 spans 16 amino acids. J was trimmed by 6 bases and V by 0 bases; bases with no gene match: 3. The CDR3 sequence: CASSLSLAGGEDTQYF. The CDR3 DNA is TGTGCCAGCAGTTTATCACTAGCGGGGGGGGAGGATACGCAGTATTTT.

J is TRBJ2-1 and V is TRBV4-1; D is possibly TRBD1 (6 bases). V lost 4 bases and J 0 bases, leaving 16 bases between the germline ends. CDR1 and CDR2 (germline): MGHRA, YSYEKL. This CDR3 is 17 amino acids long. The CDR3 DNA follows: TGCGCCAGCAGCCGGGATTACAGGGTGAGCTCCTACAATGAGCAGTTCTTC. Encoded protein: CASSRDYRVSSYNEQFF.

The CDR3 loop reads CASGTGDYNEQFF. The CDR3 DNA reads as TGTGCCAGCGGGACAGGGGATTACAATGAGCAGTTCTTC. The chain uses TRBV27 and TRBJ2-1, with 10 bases aligning to TRBD1. CDR3 size: 13 residues. Looked up from germline, CDR1 is MNHEY and CDR2 is SMNVEV (reference sequence). Trimming cost V 8 bases and J 4 bases; bases outside gene matches: 2.

V gene TRBV15 combines with J gene TRBJ2-1; 9 nucleotides agree with TRBD2. Unmatched junction bases numbered 6, after V lost 1 base and J lost 8 bases. Germline V gene lookup returns CDR1 LNHNV and CDR2 YYDKDF (reference sequence). This CDR3 comprises 15 residues. The CDR3: CATSRVRGGAYEQFF. The CDR3 DNA follows: TGTGCCACCAGCAGAGTTCGCGGGGGGGCTTATGAGCAGTTCTTC.

This chain links TRBV7-9 with TRBJ2-1; weak D call: TRBD2 (6 bases). Germline lookup yields CDR1 SEHNR and CDR2 FQNEAQ (reference sequence). Trimming took off 3 bases at V and 1 base at J, with 7 bases between the two ends. The CDR3 is 14 residues long. The CDR3 region has the DNA TGTGCCAGCAGCTTCGGGACTTCCTACAATGAGCAGTTCTTC. It encodes CASSFGTSYNEQFF.

The CDR3 DNA reads as TGTGCCAGTAGTCCATACGGGACAGGGATCCGAGCTTTCTTT. Translating gives CASSPYGTGIRAFF. The rearrangement uses TRBV19 and TRBJ1-1; the match to TRBD1 covers 9 bases. The CDR3 totals 14 residues. Per germline, CDR1 LNHDA and CDR2 SQIVND (reference sequence). V lost 5 bases and J lost 10; bases outside the gene matches: 11.

A few counts support this clone. The chain is built from TRBV27 and TRBJ2-7; 9 nucleotides agree with TRBD1. Germline values: CDR1 MNHEY, CDR2 SMNVEV (reference sequence). V lost 5 bases and J lost 5; bases outside the gene matches: 4. The CDR3 covers 13 residues. Here the CDR3 DNA reads TGTGCCAGCAGTGTACAGGGGGCTAACGAGCAGTACTTC. It codes for CASSVQGANEQYF.

The V call is TRBV5-1, the J call TRBJ1-1; TRBD1 is a possible D gene (6 bases). V lost 1 base to trimming and J lost 1 base, with 11 bases between them. CDR1 and CDR2 (germline): SGHRS, YFSETQ. The CDR3 sequence is 15 residues long. The CDR3 is CASSLQGPPNTEAFF. CDR3 in DNA: TGCGCCAGCAGCTTGCAGGGGCCCCCGAACACTGAAGCTTTCTTT.

J is TRBJ2-5 and V is TRBV7-2; a weak D match, TRBD1 (5 bases). The CDR3 consists of 15 residues. Germline V gene sequence: CDR1 SGHTA, CDR2 FQGNSA. V was shortened by 4 bases and J by 0 bases, with 12 bases between the two germline ends. The DNA of the CDR3 is TGTGCCAGCAGCTCCAAGACAGTGTACCAAGAGACCCAGTACTTC. Amino acid sequence: CASSSKTVYQETQYF.

The chain uses TRBV20-1 and TRBJ2-1, with D unresolved. CDR3 length: 11 residues. Germline CDR1 DFQATT, CDR2 SNEGSKA (reference sequence). V lost 0 bases to trimming and J lost 9 bases, with 6 bases between them. CDR3 amino acids: CSARDGREQFF. The CDR3 nucleotides read TGCAGTGCTAGAGATGGGCGTGAGCAGTTCTTC.